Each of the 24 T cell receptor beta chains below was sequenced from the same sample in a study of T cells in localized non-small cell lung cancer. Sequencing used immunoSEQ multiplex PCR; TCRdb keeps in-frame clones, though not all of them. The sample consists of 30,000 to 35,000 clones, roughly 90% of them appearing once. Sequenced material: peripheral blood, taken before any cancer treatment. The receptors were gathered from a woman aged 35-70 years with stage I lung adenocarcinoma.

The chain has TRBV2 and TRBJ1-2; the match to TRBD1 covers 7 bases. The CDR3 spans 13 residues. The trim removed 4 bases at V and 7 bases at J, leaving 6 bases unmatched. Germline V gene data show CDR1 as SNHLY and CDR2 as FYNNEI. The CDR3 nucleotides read TGTGCCAGCAGTGCCCAGGGGGGAGTTGGCTACACCTTC. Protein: CASSAQGGVGYTF.

In nucleotides, the CDR3 is TGTGCCAGCAGTTACTCGATAAAGGGGGGCAATGGCTACACCTTC. This gives the protein CASSYSIKGGNGYTF. This chain connects TRBV6-5 to TRBJ1-2; possibly TRBD1 for D (6 bases). CDR3 length equals 15 residues. Germline V gives CDR1 MNHEY, CDR2 SVGAGI. V was pared by 0 bases and J by 6 bases, with 14 bases between.

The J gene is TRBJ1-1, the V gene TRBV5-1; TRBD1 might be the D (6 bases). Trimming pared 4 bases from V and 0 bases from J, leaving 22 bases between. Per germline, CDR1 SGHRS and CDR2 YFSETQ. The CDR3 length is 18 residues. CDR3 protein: CASSPGAGRGGMNTEAFF. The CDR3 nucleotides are TGCGCCAGCAGCCCGGGGGCAGGGAGGGGCGGAATGAACACTGAAGCTTTCTTT.

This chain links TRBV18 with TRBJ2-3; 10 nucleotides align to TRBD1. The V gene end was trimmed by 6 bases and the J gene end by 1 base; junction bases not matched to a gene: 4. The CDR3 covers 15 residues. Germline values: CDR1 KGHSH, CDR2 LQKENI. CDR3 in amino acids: CASSPDRGRTDTQYF. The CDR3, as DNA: TGTGCCAGCTCGCCCGACAGGGGGCGCACAGATACGCAGTATTTT.

Here the CDR3 DNA reads TGCGCCAGCAGCGACGGGGACAGGGGGAACACTGAAGCTTTCTTT. As protein: CASSDGDRGNTEAFF. The chain recombines TRBV5-1 with TRBJ1-1; 10 nucleotides line up with TRBD1. CDR1 and CDR2 from the germline V gene are SGHRS and YFSETQ. Losses at the gene ends were 4 bases for V and 1 base for J; bases not matched to a gene: 4. The CDR3 length is 15 residues.

CDR3 sequence: CASRDGNVGEKLFF. CDR3 sequence (DNA): TGTGCCAGCAGGGACGGGAACGTCGGTGAAAAACTGTTTTTT. The rearrangement links TRBV6-6 to TRBJ1-4; D uncertain. CDR3 size: 14 residues. CDR1 MNHNY and CDR2 SVGAGI come from the germline V gene (reference sequence). V was clipped by 6 bases and J by 7 bases, with 15 bases between them.

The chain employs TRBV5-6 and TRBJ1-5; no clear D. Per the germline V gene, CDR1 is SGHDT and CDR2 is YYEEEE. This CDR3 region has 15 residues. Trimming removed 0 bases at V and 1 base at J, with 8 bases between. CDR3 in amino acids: CASSLAGGSNQPQHF. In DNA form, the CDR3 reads TGTGCCAGCAGCTTGGCCGGAGGGAGCAATCAGCCCCAGCATTTT.

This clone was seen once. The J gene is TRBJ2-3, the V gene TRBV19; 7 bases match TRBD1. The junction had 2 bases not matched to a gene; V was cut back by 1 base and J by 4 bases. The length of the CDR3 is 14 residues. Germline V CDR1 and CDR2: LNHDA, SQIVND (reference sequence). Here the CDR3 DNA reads TGTGCCAGTAGTATAGGAGGGGGCGCAGATACGCAGTATTTT. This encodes CASSIGGGADTQYF.

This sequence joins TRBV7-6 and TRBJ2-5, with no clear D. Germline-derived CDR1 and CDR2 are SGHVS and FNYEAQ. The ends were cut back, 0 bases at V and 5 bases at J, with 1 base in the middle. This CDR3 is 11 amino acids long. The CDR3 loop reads CASSLAETQYF. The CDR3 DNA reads TGTGCCAGCAGCTTAGCGGAGACCCAGTACTTC.

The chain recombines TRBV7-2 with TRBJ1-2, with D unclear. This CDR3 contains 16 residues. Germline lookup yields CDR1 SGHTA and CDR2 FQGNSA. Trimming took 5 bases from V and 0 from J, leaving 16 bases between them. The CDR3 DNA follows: TGTGCCAGCAGCCCGGAATCGGCAGTAGCTAACTATGGCTACACCTTC. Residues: CASSPESAVANYGYTF.

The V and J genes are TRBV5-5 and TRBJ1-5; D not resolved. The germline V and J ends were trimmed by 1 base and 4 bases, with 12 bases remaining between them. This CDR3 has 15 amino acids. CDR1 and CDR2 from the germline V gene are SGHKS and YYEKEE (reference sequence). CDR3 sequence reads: CASSLFSTDNQPQHF. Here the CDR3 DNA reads TGTGCCAGCAGCTTGTTTAGTACGGATAATCAGCCCCAGCATTTT. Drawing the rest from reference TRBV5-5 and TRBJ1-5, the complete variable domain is DAGVTQSPTHLIKTRGQQVTLRCSPISGHKSVSWYQQVLGQGPQFIFQYYEKEERGRGNFPDRFSARQFPNYSSELNVNALLLGDSALYLCASSLFSTDNQPQHFGDGTRLSIL.

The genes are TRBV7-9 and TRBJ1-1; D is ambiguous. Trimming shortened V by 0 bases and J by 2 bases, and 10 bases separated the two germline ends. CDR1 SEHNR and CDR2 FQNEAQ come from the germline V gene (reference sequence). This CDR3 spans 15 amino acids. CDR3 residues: CASSLASAGNTEAFF. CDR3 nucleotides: TGTGCCAGCAGCTTAGCGTCGGCGGGAAACACTGAAGCTTTCTTT.

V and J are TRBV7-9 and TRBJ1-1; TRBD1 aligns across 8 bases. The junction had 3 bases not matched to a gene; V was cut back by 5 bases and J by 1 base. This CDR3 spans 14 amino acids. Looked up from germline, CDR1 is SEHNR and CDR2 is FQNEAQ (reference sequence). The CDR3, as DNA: TGTGCCAGCAGCCATGGACAGGGGAACACTGAAGCTTTCTTT. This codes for CASSHGQGNTEAFF.

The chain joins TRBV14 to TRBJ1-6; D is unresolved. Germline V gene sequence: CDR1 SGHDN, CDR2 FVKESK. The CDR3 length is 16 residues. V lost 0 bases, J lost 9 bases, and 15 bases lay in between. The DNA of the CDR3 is TGTGCCAGCAGCCAAGACTTGTCTTCAGCGGGTTCACCCCTCCACTTT. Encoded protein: CASSQDLSSAGSPLHF.

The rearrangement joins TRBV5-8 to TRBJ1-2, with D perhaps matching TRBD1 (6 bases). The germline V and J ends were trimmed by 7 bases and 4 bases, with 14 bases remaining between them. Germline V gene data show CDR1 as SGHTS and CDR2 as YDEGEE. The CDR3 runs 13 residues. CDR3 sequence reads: CASSSRGGYGYTF. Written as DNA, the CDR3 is TGTGCCAGCTCGAGCAGGGGCGGCTATGGCTACACCTTC.

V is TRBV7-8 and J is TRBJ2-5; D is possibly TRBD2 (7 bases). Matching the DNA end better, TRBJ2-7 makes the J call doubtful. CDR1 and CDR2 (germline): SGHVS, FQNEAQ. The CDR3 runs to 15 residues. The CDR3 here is CASSLQGSGESEQYF. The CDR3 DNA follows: TGTGCCAGCAGCTTACAGGGGAGCGGGGAGAGCGAGCAGTACTTC.

The CDR3 nucleotides read TGCAGCGTCGACGCCCCCGGGACAGGGAGCCACGAGCAGTACTTC. Protein: CSVDAPGTGSHEQYF. V is TRBV29-1 and J is TRBJ2-7; 9 positions agree with TRBD1. CDR3 size: 15 residues. Germline loops: CDR1 SQVTM, CDR2 ANQGSEA. Trimming took 6 bases from V and 5 from J; bases not matched to a gene: 14.

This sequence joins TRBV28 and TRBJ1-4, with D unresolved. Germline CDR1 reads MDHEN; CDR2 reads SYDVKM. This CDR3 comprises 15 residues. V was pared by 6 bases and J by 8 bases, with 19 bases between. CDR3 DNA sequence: TGTGCCAGCAGATCAACCGGCCTGGGTGGGGAAAAACTGTTTTTT. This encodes CASRSTGLGGEKLFF.

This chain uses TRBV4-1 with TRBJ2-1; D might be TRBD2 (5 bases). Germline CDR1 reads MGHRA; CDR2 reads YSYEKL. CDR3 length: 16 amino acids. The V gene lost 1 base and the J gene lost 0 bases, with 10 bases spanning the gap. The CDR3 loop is CASSQAPGSSYNEQFF. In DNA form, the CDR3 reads TGCGCCAGCAGCCAAGCACCGGGGAGCTCCTACAATGAGCAGTTCTTC.

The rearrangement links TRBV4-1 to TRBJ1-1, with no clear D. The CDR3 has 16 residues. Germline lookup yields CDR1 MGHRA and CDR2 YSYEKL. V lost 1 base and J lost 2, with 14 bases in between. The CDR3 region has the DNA TGCGCCAGCAGCCAAGTTCTGGCGGCACTAAACACTGAAGCTTTCTTT. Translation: CASSQVLAALNTEAFF.

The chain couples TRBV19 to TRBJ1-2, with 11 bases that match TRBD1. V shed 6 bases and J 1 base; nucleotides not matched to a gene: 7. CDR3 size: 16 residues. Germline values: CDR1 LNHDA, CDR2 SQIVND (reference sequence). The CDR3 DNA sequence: TGTGCCAGTAGCCCCGGACAGGGGGCCGGTAACTATGGCTACACCTTC. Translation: CASSPGQGAGNYGYTF. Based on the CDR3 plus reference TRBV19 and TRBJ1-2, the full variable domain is DGGITQSPKYLFRKEGQNVTLSCEQNLNHDAMYWYRQDPGQGLRLIYYSQIVNDFQKGDIAEGYSVSREKKESFPLTVTSAQKNPTAFYLCASSPGQGAGNYGYTFGSGTRLTVV.

The CDR3, as DNA: TGCAGCGTTTCTAGCGGGGGCCCCCGGGATACGCAGTATTTT. This translates into CSVSSGGPRDTQYF. The chain uses TRBV29-1 and TRBJ2-3; TRBD2 aligns across 10 bases. Germline loops: CDR1 SQVTM, CDR2 ANQGSEA. The CDR3 is made up of 14 amino acids. With V trimmed by 5 bases and J by 6 bases, 8 bases remained unmatched.

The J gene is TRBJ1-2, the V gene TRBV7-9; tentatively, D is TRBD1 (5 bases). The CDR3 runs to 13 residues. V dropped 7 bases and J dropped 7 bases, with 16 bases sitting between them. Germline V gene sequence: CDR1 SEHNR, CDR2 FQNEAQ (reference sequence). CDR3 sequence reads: CASTTPGDLGYTF. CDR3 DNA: TGTGCCAGCACCACCCCGGGGGACCTTGGCTACACCTTC.

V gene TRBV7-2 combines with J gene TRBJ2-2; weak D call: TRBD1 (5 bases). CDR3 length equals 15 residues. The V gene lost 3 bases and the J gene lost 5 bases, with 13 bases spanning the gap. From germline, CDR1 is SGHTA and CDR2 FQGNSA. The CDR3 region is CASSFEGPGTGELFF. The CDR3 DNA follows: TGTGCCAGCAGCTTTGAAGGTCCAGGGACCGGGGAGCTGTTTTTT.